Here is one T cell receptor (beta chain) with its context. Its antigen specificity is not known. Base quality data are lacking; no much larger clone is found one base away. The CDR3 contains 13 residues, cysteine and phenylalanine counted. The kept DNA is CDR3 alone, 39 bases in frame from the first base. According to the germline V gene (reference sequence), CDR1 reads SEHNR and CDR2 reads FQNEAQ. V loses 4 bases at its end and J loses 8 bases; junction bases beyond the gene matches: 7. The library was obtained by the immunoSEQ multiplex PCR assay. For the multiplex PCR, a mixture combining 60 forward primers for TCR Vbeta segments and 13 reverse primers for TCR Jbeta segments was used. The CDR3 region of rearranged TCR beta genes was amplified from genomic DNA with a multiplex PCR assay. Amplified TCR beta libraries were sequenced as 87-base-pair reads on the Illumina HiSeq System. On the authors' methods: In a later analysis, around 80 million unique TCR beta chains were counted across the roughly 700 repertoires, and roughly 10 million of these chains were shared by at least two donors. Raw reads were error-corrected and collapsed into unique sequences with a nearest-neighbor algorithm that merged closely related sequences to remove PCR and sequencing errors. CDR3 sequences were aligned to IMGT reference sequences to assign V, D and J gene segments. For a sequence to be retained, at least a six-nucleotide match to both a V gene segment and a J gene segment was required. Rearrangements were classified as productive when the CDR3 lacked stop codons and remained in frame with V and J, and all other rearrangements were classified as non-productive. CDR3 was defined according to IMGT convention as the region running from the second conserved V-encoded cysteine to the conserved J-encoded phenylalanine. The earlier analysis of 587 of the donors excluded sequences that lacked an unambiguous match to a single V gene segment. An earlier analysis of fewer than 750 of the donors classified V segments as functional when productive rearrangements were above 56.7% and as segregating when the standard deviation between donors was above 5%. A statistical classification framework was developed to diagnose cytomegalovirus status using the catalog of TCR beta chain sequences. V and J gene assignment, in a later analysis, came from comparing TCR nucleotide sequences with IMGT/GENE-DB human TR gene sequences. The TCRdist pipeline was used in a later analysis to assign CDR3 sequences and most-parsimonious VDJ recombination scenarios. In a later analysis, each TCR beta chain was defined by its CDR3 amino acid sequence together with its V-gene family, and reads lacking a unique V-gene family were excluded. A later analysis removed 600 or so highly shared, low-generation-probability nucleotide sequences to deal with suspected cross-contamination and a sequencing artifact. In a later analysis, a clonal expansion index for each public chain was calculated from normalized within-repertoire ranks of inferred template counts. In a later analysis, generation probabilities were computed using a VDJ recombination model fitted to out-of-frame rearrangements, and the results were checked against IGoR. Hypergeometric tests were used in a later analysis to score TCR-TCR, TCR-HLA and TCR-CMV co-occurrence, with a repertoire-size bias correction applied to the TCR pairs. A later analysis estimated false discovery rates by permuting HLA or CMV assignments 20 times. A later analysis grouped co-occurring TCRs with DBSCAN, adding TCRdist sequence similarity when clustering within HLA-allele-positive subsets. For co-occurrence clustering, repertoires with fewer than 30,000 or more than 120,000 public chains were excluded, along with roughly five repertoires with anomalous nucleotide sharing. Imported from immuneACCESS, the table was reduced by TCRdb to in-frame sequences with V and J called. These copies leave out some clones; in studies compared against another copy, an unresolved V gene accounts for under half, and the cause of the remainder is not known. The D gene and trimming were derived from the DNA, and the V and J assignments and clone size from that table. In this sample the table shows some 100,000 clones, 65% to 80% of which occur a single time. The top ten clones comprise 4% of the sample.

This entry comes from a study of cytomegalovirus exposure and HLA in healthy donors (dated by TCRdb to 2016 to 2017). In the study overall: An earlier analysis of 587 of the donors reported 250 to 350 Gb of sequence data and 95 million to 120 million unique TCR beta sequences obtained from 150 million to 200 million T cells. Rather than drawing on any new phenotypic data, the later analysis identified candidate immune exposures from TCR beta sequences and the way those sequences occurred across donors. Donor age, sex, ethnicity and CMV serostatus were compiled alongside the repertoire data. HLA typing included class I and class II loci at four-digit resolution. On average, roughly 200,000 unique TCR beta nucleotide sequences were sequenced per donor among 350 to 400 genotyped donors of the cohort, with roughly 19% of those sequences being non-productive. The study combined high-throughput TCR immunosequencing, statistical association of individual TCRs with disease status, and machine learning to predict cytomegalovirus infection status. The study aimed to test whether cataloging public T cell receptors could reveal signatures of past pathogen exposure. Roughly 5 DR-DQ haplotypes were handled as single units for association and clustering, since linkage in the cohort was strong. In an earlier analysis of 500 to 650 of the donors, high-throughput TCR beta sequencing was used to judge whether each TCR beta V gene segment behaved as functional or pseudogenic. Every discovery cohort repertoire had been produced on one sequencing platform. The study profiled the T cell repertoires of hundreds of subjects by immunosequencing and related them to cytomegalovirus serostatus. The number of donors typed differed by locus, with roughly 629-640 for A, B, C, DRB1 and DQB1, roughly 550 for DQA1, 600 to 610 for DPA1, and roughly 450 for DPB1. About 310 gigabases of sequencing data and around 87 million unique TCR sequences were included in an early release covering 550 to 800 HLA-typed donors. Genome-wide SNP genotypes for about 60% of the roughly 670 donors were used in a later genetic analysis, which treated that subset as a discovery cohort. The genetic ancestry cluster associated with self-reported Caucasian donors included over 80% of the 300 to 450 genotyped donors. A later analysis re-analyzed previously published TCR beta repertoires from about 600 donors and added high-resolution HLA genotyping to study TCR occurrence patterns. Along with the roughly 700-subject first cohort, a separate validation cohort of around 110 different subjects was used.

What the authors observed across the whole study: While some public TCRs were present in many individuals, most TCR sequences turned up only very rarely across donors. In a later analysis, several top co-occurrence clusters were reported to appear linked to parvovirus B19, influenza, CMV and Epstein-Barr virus. In vitro tests confirmed that a few of the cytomegalovirus-associated TCR beta chains recognize cytomegalovirus antigens. Because counts were too low, roughly 17 rarely observed V segments, including chromosome 9 orphons, were left out of the earlier analysis of several hundred of the donors. An earlier analysis of some 560 of the donors showed that most TCR beta V segments appeared in productive rearrangements either about 87% or about 30% of the time, which broadly matched IMGT annotations. At a false discovery rate of 0.05, a later analysis linked around 17,000 TCR beta sequences to specific HLA alleles. A group of highly shared sequence variants was considered likely to be a technical artifact of the sequencing pipeline. When HLA alleles, especially DR and DQ, strongly co-occurred, TCR associations were difficult to assign to individual alleles. Some IMGT-functional V segments, including TRBV6-2 and TRBV6-3, could not be told apart with the 87-base-pair reads, so those segments were excluded. This cohort had only TCR beta chains sequenced, and the lack of alpha or paired-chain data limited which features could be detected. Correlated functional status among segregating V segments might reflect linkage disequilibrium, but an unknown experimental factor could not be ruled out. In the study, some 160 TCR beta chains were listed as associated with cytomegalovirus. According to a later analysis, TCR association rates differed among HLA loci, with DRB1 alleles showing the most associated TCRs and HLA-C alleles showing the fewest. The authors suggested that the approach could potentially be generalized to other disease states and immunological phenotypes. Presence/absence analyses assumed roughly uniform sequencing depth across donors, an assumption that may not hold. A later analysis found that HLA-associated TCR beta chains were more clonally expanded and had lower generation probabilities than equally common non-associated chains. A further reported finding was that TCR beta sequences accurately predicted the HLA-A and HLA-B alleles for most subjects in the first cohort. A later genetic analysis associated a missense DCLRE1C variant with V-gene and J-gene trimming of TCR beta chains, and an independent cohort replicated the association. A later analysis found that most CMV-associated TCR beta chains appeared HLA-restricted, with HLA associations seemingly driven largely by CMV exposure. Immune exposure information for the cohort was limited to CMV serostatus. In a later genetic analysis, fewer N-insertions in productive TCRs were reported among donors in an Asian-associated ancestry cluster than the 666-donor mean. The classifier was reported to diagnose cytomegalovirus status with high specificity and sensitivity in both the original and validation cohorts. HLA typing was unavailable for some donors at each locus, so association tests used only the typed subset.

The cohort consisted of approximately 690 healthy bone marrow donors. At the time of sampling, all cohort members were nominally healthy, though unrecorded immune exposures were likely present. The donor was CMV seropositive and belonged to the group of 250 to 300 seropositive cohort members. Each donor provided a peripheral blood sample, and peripheral blood mononuclear cells were used for TCR beta sequencing. The Qiagen DNeasy Blood Extraction Kit was used to extract genomic DNA from the blood cell samples. The source of this sequence is a woman aged 45 to 65 in good health and CMV-seropositive. The rearranged chain carries TRBV7-9 and TRBJ1-2, with 7 bases aligning to TRBD1. Sample: PBMCs. The encoded CDR3 is CASSSGTVGGYTF. The bases read TGTGCCAGCAGCTCCGGGACAGTGGGCGGCTACACCTTC.